The clone carrying this T cell receptor beta chain was counted at least ten times. This sample stems from a study of T cells in Graves' hyperthyroidism and ophthalmopathy. TCR beta CDR3 region amplification was performed from RNA transcripts. Initially, a first-round RT-PCR of the TCR CDR3 employed the HTBI primer set. TCRdb redid the calling of the multiplex PCR reads with MiXCR, one entry per CDR3 protein. The sample lists under 350,000 distinct CDR3 sequences; approximately 13% were seen once. This sequence originates from a woman between 40 and 50 years old with Graves' ophthalmopathy. Source material: blood.

The CDR3 DNA sequence: TGTGCCAGCAGTTCCGGGGGACCAAGCAATCAGCCCCAGCATTTT. Translated, it gives CASSSGGPSNQPQHF. The chain joins TRBV28 to TRBJ1-5, with D perhaps TRBD1 (5 bases). The CDR3 contains 15 residues. Trimming shortened V by 4 bases and J by 1 base, and 11 bases separated the two germline ends. Germline lookup yields CDR1 MDHEN and CDR2 SYDVKM.